A single T cell receptor (beta chain) is shown here with its context. What it binds is unknown. This record comes from a study of vaccination and CD4 T cells after COVID-19. The CDR3 has 12 amino acids. CDR1 is GTSNPN, CDR2 SVGIG, per germline (reference sequence). Trimming stripped 4 bases from V and 4 bases from J, with 10 bases between. Cultured CD4+ T cells had their DNA profiled by the Oncomine TCR Beta short-read assay. MiXCR, applied by TCRdb to the PCR reads, yields one record per CDR3 protein. This table holds about 20,000 distinct CDR3 sequences, around half found once. As for treatment: approximately 9-day PBMC culture with coronavirus spike peptide pools or control peptides (ViraFEST assay).

The TCR sequence derives from a human donor who had recovered from COVID-19. The chain joins TRBV30 to TRBJ1-1; no clear D gene. The sequencing sample was made of CD4+ T cells from blood, cultured in vitro. The CDR3 loop reads CAWNPRGTEAFF. In DNA, the CDR3 is TGTGCCTGGAACCCCCGTGGCACTGAAGCTTTCTTT.